Listed below are T cell receptor beta chains from one sample, sequenced in a study of regulatory T cells in long-lasting Graves disease. TCRdb fed the multiplex PCR reads into MiXCR, producing one record per CDR3 protein. The repertoire holds roughly 360,000 distinct CDR3 sequences, with roughly 24% as singletons. The sequencing here drew on peripheral blood mononuclear cells (PBMCs), taken when the disease was refractory, from a patient treated with antithyroid drugs. These receptors all come from a middle-aged woman with Graves disease. Each CDR3 is given without its conserved first and last residue. The order of the fields is CDR3 length, clone size, J gene, V gene, CDR3 protein. Not all rows give a size; the values are once, few, many and, for expanded clones, a class.

>10|-|TRBJ2-4|TRBV6-2/TRBV6-3
ASSYTDSFQY
>15|few|TRBJ2-7|TRBV20-1
SATERSLAEYYYEQY
>14|few|TRBJ2-1|TRBV7-9
ASSLAGNSGYNEQF
>13|many|TRBJ1-4|TRBV28
ASSLGTGFKEKLF
>12|many|TRBJ2-5|TRBV2
ASSVWGQAETQY
>14|-|TRBJ1-3|TRBV30
AWSPSRTGLGNTIY
>12|-|TRBJ2-7|TRBV20-1
SARGGDVAYEQY
>9|many|TRBJ1-1|TRBV29-1
SSGTGSGAF
>12|-|TRBJ1-2|TRBV2
ASSEIGQNYGYT
>12|-|TRBJ2-4|TRBV7-9
ASSKGAAKNIQY
>16|-|TRBJ2-2|TRBV5-1
ASSLLTSGRAGSGELF
>10|-|-|TRBV28
ASSTLEGEQF
>16|few|TRBJ1-4|TRBV5-1
ASSPGQGASAWNEKLF
>10|many|TRBJ2-5|TRBV5-8
ASSGEQWTQY
>11|few|TRBJ1-2|TRBV30
AWSAGQGGGYT